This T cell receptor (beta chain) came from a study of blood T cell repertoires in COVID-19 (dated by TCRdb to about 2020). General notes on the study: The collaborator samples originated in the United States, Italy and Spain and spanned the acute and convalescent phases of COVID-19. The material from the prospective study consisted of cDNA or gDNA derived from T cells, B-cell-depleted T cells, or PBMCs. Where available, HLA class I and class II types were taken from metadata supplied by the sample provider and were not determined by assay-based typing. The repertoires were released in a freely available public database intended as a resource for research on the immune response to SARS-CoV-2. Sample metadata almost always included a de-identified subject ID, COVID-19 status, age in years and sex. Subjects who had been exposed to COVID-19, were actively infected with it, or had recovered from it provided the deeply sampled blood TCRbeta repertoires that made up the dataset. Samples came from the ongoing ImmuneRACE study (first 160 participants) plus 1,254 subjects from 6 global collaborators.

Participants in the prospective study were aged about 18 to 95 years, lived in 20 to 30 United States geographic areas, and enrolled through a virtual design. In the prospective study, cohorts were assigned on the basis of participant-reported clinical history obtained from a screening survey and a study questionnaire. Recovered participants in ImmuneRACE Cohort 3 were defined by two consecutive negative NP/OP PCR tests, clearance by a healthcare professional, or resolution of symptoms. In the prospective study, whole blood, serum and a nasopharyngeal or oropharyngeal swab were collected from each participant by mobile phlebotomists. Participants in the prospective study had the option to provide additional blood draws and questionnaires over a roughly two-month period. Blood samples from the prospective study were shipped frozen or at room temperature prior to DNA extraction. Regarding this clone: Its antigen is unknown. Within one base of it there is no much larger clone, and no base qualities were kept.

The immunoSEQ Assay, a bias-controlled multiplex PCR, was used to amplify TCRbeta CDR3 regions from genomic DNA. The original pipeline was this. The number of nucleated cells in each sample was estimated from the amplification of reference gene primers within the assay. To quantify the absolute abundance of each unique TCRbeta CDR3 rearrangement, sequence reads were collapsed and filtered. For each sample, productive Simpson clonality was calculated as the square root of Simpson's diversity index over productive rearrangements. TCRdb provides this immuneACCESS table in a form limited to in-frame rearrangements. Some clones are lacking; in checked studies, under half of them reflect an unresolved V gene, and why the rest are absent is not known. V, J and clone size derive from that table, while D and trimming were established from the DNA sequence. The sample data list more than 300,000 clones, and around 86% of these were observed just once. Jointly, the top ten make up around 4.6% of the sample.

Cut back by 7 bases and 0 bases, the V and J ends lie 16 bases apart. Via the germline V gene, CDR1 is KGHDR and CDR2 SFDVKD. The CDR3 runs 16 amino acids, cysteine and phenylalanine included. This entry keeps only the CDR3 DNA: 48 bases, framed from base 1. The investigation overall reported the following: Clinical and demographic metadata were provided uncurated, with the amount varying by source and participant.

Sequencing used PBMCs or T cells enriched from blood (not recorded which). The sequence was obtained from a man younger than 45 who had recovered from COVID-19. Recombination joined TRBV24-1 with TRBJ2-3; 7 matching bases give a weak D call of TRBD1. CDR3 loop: CATSRGQGGSTDTQYF. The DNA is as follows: TGTGCCACCAGCAGGGGCCAGGGGGGTAGCACAGATACGCAGTATTTT.